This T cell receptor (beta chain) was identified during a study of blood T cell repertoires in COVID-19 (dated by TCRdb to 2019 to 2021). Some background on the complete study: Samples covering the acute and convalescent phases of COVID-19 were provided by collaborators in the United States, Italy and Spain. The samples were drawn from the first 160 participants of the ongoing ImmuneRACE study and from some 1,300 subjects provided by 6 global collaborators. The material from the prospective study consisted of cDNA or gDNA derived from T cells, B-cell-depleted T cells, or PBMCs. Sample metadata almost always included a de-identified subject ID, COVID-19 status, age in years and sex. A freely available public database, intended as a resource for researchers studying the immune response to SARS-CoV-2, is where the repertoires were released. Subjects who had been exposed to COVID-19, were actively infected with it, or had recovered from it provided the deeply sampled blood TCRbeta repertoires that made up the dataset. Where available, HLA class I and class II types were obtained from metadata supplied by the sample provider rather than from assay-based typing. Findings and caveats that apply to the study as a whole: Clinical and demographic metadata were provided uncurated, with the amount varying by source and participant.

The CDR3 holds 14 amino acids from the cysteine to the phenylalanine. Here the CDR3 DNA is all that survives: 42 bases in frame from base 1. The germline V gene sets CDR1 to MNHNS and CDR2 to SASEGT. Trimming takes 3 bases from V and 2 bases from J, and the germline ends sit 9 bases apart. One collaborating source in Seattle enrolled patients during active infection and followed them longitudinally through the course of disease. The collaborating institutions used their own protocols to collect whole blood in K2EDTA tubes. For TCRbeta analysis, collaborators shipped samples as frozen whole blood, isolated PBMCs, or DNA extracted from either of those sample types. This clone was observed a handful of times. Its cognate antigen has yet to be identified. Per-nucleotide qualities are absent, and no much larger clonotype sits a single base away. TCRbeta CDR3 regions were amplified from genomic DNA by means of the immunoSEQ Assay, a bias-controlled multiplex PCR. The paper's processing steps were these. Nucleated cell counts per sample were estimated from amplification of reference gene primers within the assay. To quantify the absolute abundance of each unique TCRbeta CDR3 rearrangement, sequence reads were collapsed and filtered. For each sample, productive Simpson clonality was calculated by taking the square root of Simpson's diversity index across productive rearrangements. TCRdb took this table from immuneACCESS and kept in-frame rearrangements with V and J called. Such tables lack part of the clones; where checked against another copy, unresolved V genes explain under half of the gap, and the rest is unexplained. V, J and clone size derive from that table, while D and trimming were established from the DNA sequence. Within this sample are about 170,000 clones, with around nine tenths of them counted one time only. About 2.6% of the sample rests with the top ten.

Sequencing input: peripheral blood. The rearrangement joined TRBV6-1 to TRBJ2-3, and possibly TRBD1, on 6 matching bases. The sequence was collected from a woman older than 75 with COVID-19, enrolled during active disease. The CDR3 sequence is CASSDWDNTDTQYF. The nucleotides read TGTGCCAGCAGTGATTGGGACAACACAGATACGCAGTATTTT.